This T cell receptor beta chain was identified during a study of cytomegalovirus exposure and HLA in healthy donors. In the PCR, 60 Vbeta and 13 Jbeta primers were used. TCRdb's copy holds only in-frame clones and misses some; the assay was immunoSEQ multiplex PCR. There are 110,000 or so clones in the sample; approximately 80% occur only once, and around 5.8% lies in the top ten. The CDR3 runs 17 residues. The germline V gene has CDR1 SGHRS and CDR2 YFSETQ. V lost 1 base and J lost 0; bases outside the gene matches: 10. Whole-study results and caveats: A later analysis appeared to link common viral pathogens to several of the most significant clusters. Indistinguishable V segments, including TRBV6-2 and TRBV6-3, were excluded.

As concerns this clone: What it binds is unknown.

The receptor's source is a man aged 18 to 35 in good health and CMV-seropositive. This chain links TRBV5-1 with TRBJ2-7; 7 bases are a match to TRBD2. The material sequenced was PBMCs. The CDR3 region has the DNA TGCGCCAGCAGCTTGATATTCCTCCAGCGGGGCTCCTACGAGCAGTACTTC. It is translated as CASSLIFLQRGSYEQYF.